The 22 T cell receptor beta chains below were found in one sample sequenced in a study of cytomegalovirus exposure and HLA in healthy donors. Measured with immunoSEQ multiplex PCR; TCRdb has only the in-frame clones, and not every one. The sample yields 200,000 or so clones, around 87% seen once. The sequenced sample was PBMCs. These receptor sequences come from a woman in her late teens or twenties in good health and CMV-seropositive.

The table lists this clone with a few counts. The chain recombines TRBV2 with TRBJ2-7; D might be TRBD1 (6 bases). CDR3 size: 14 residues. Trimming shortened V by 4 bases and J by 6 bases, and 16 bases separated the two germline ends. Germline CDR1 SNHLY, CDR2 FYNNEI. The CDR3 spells CASSVDPGVSEQYF. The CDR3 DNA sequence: TGTGCCAGCAGTGTTGATCCAGGGGTTAGCGAGCAGTACTTC.

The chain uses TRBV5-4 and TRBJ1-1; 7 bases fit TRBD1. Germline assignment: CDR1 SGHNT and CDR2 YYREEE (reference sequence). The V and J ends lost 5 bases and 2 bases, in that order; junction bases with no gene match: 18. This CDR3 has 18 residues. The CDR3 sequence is CASRLLGTGDLKNTEAFF. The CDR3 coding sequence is TGTGCCAGCAGACTTTTAGGAACAGGGGACCTTAAAAACACTGAAGCTTTCTTT.

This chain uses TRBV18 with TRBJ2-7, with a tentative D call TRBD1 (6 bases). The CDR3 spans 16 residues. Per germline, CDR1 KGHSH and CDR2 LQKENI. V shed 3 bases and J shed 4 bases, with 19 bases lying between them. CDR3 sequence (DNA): TGTGCCAGCTCACCCAGTCCGGGACAAACCTTTTACGAGCAGTACTTC. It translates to CASSPSPGQTFYEQYF. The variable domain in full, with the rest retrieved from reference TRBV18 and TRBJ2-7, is NAGVMQNPRHLVRRRGQEARLRCSPMKGHSHVYWYRQLPEEGLKFMVYLQKENIIDESGMPKERFSAEFPKEGPSILRIQQVVRGDSAAYFCASSPSPGQTFYEQYFGPGTRLTVT.

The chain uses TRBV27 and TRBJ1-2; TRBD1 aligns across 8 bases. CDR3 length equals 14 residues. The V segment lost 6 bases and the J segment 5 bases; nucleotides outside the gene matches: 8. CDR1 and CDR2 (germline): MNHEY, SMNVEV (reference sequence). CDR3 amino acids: CASRPTGGGYGYTF. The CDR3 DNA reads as TGTGCCAGCAGGCCTACAGGGGGAGGATATGGCTACACCTTC.

The CDR3 nucleotides are TGTGCCAGCAGTGACTCCGCGACTAGCGGGAGACGTGAGCAGTACTTC. Protein sequence: CASSDSATSGRREQYF. The gene calls are TRBV6-4 and TRBJ2-7, with 12 bases aligning to TRBD2. Trimming took 0 bases from V and 7 from J; bases not matched to a gene: 7. CDR1 and CDR2 from the germline V gene are MRHNA and SNTAGT. This CDR3 has 16 amino acids.

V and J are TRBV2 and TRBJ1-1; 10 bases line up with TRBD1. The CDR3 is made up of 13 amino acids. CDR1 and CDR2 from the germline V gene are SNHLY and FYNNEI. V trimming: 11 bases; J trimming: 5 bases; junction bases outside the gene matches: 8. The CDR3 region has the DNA TGTGCCGGTAAGGACAGGGGGAGTACTGAAGCTTTCTTT. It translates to CAGKDRGSTEAFF. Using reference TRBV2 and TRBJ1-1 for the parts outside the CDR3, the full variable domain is EPEVTQTPSHQVTQMGQEVILRCVPISNHLYFYWYRQILGQKVEFLVSFYNNEISEKSEIFDDQFSVERPDGSNFTLKIRSTKLEDSAMYFCAGKDRGSTEAFFGQGTRLTVV.

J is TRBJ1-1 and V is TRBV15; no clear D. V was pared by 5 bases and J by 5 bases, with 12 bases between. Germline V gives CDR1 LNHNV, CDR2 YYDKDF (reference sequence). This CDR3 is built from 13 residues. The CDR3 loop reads CATSGRVETEAFF. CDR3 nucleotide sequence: TGTGCCACCAGCGGCCGTGTGGAGACTGAAGCTTTCTTT. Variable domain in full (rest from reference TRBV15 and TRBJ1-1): DAMVIQNPRYQVTQFGKPVTLSCSQTLNHNVMYWYQQKSSQAPKLLFHYYDKDFNNEADTPDNFQSRRPNTSFCFLDIRSPGLGDTAMYLCATSGRVETEAFFGQGTRLTVV.

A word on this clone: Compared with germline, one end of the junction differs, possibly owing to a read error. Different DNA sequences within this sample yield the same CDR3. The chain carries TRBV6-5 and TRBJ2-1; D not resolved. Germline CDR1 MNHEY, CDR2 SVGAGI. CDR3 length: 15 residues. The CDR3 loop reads CASSYSGASYNEQFF. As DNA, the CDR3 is TGTGCTAGCAGTTACTCAGGAGCCTCCTACAATGAGCAGTTCTTC.

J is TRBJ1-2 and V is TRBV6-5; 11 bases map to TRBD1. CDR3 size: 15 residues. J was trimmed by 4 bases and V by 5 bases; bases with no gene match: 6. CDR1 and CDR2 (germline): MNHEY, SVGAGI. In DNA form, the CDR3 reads TGTGCCAGCAGTGTGAGGGACAGGGGGTTCTATGGCTACACCTTC. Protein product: CASSVRDRGFYGYTF.

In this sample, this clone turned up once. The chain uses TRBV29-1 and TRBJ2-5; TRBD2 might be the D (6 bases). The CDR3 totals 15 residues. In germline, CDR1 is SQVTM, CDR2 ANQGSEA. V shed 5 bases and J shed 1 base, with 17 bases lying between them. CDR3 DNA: TGCAGCGTTCGTCGTACGGGAGTATCCCAAGAGACCCAGTACTTC. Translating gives CSVRRTGVSQETQYF.

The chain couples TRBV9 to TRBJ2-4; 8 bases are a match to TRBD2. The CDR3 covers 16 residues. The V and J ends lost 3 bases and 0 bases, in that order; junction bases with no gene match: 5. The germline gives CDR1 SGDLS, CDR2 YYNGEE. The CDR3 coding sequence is TGTGCCAGCAGCGCATCGGGAGGGCTAGCCAAAAACATTCAGTACTTC. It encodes CASSASGGLAKNIQYF.

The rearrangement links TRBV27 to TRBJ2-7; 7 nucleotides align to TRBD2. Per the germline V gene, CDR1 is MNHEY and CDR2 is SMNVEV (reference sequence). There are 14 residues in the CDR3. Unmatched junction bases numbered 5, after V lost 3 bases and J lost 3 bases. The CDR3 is CASSLGGRVYEQYF. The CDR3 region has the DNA TGTGCCAGCAGTTTGGGGGGGAGGGTCTACGAGCAGTACTTC.

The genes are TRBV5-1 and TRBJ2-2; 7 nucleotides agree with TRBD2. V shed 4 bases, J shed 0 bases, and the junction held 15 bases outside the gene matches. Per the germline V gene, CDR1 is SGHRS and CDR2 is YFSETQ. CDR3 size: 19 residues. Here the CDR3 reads CASSRPLWLAESNTGELFF. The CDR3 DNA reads TGCGCCAGCAGCCGCCCCCTGTGGCTAGCGGAATCGAACACCGGGGAGCTGTTTTTT.

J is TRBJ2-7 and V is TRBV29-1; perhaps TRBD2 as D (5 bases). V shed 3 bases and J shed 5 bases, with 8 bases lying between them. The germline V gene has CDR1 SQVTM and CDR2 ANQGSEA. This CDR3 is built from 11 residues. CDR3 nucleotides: TGCAGCGTTGATACTAGTAACGAGCAGTACTTC. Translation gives CSVDTSNEQYF.

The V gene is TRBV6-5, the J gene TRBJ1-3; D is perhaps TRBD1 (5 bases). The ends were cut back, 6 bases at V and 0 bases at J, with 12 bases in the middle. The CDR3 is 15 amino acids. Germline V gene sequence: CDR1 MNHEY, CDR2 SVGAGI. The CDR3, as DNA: TGTGCCAGCAGCTCACAGGCCTTCTCTGGAAACACCATATATTTT. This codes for CASSSQAFSGNTIYF.

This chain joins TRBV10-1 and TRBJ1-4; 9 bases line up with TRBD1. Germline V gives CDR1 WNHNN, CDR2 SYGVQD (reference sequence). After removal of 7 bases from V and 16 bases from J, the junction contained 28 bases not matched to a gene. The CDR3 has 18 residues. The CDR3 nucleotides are TGCGCCAGCACCTTGGACAGGGGCAAGGAAAGGCCCGTGAAAACGGAGTTTTTT. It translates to CASTLDRGKERPVKTEFF.

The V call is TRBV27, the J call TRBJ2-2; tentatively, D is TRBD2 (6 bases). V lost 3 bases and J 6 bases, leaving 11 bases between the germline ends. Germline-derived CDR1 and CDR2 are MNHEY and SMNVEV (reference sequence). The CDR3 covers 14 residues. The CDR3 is CASSFASVAGELFF. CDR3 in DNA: TGTGCCAGCAGTTTCGCTAGCGTGGCCGGGGAGCTGTTTTTT.

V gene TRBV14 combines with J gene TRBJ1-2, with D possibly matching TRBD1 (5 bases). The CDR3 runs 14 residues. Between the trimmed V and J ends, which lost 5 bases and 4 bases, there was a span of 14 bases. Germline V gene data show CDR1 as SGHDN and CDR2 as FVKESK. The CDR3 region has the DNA TGTGCCAGCAGCACCCTGGTCGGGGGCTATGGCTACACCTTC. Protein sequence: CASSTLVGGYGYTF.

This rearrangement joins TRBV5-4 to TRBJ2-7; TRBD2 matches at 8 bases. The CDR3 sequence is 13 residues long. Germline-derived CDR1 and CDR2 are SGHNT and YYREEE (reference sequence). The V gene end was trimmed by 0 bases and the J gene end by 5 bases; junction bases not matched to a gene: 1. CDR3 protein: CASSLAGGDEQYF. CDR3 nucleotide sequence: TGTGCCAGCAGCTTGGCCGGGGGGGACGAGCAGTACTTC.

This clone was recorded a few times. The CDR3 loop reads CASSLVYRGRFTEAFF. The DNA of the CDR3 is TGCGCCAGCAGCTTGGTTTATAGGGGGCGTTTCACTGAAGCTTTCTTT. The chain is built from TRBV5-1 and TRBJ1-1, with 7 nucleotides matching TRBD1. The CDR3 loop spans 16 amino acids. Germline-derived CDR1 and CDR2 are SGHRS and YFSETQ. With 0 bases clipped from V and 4 bases from J, the junction kept 9 bases outside the gene matches.

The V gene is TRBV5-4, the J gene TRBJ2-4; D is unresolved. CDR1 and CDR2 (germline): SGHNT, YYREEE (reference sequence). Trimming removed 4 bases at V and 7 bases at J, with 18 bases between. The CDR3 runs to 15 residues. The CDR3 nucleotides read TGTGCCAGCAGCCGTCCAGCGTCTCATGGGAACATTCAGTACTTC. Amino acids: CASSRPASHGNIQYF.

CDR3 in amino acids: CASTTRDTSNTEAFF. For the CDR3, the DNA is TGTGCCAGCACCACAAGGGACACTTCTAACACTGAAGCTTTCTTT. This rearrangement joins TRBV27 to TRBJ1-1; D may be TRBD1 (6 bases). The CDR3 length is 15 residues. Germline assignment: CDR1 MNHEY and CDR2 SMNVEV (reference sequence). V lost 7 bases and J lost 2, with 17 bases in between.